Listed here are 9 T cell receptor beta chains from one sample, sequenced in a study of T cell repertoires in Merkel cell carcinoma. The assay was immunoSEQ multiplex PCR, and TCRdb's table has in-frame clones only and misses some. In the table there are about 15,000 clones, under 85% of which are singletons. Specimen: tumor tissue. The receptors here all came from an adult with Merkel cell carcinoma.

The chain uses TRBV7-2 and TRBJ2-6; D uncertain. Germline values: CDR1 SGHTA, CDR2 FQGNSA. The CDR3 covers 14 residues. Trimming stripped 5 bases from V and 0 bases from J, with 5 bases between. CDR3 loop: CASSRSSGANVLTF. The CDR3 bases are TGTGCCAGCAGCCGGAGCTCTGGGGCCAACGTCCTGACTTTC.

V and J are TRBV5-6 and TRBJ1-2; TRBD1 aligns across 8 bases. Germline trimming cut 4 bases from V and 0 bases from J; bases unmatched to any gene: 5. CDR1 SGHDT and CDR2 YYEEEE come from the germline V gene. This CDR3 has 15 amino acids. The CDR3 reads CASSDGTGANYGYTF. The CDR3 nucleotides are TGTGCCAGCAGCGATGGGACAGGAGCTAACTATGGCTACACCTTC.

The V call is TRBV7-9, the J call TRBJ2-4; the D call may be TRBD1 or TRBD2 (5 bases each). The CDR3 totals 11 residues. Per the germline V gene, CDR1 is SEHNR and CDR2 is FQNEAQ (reference sequence). The germline V and J ends were trimmed by 1 base and 13 bases, with 8 bases remaining between them. In DNA, the CDR3 is TGTGCCAGCAGCTTAGGGGACGAACAGTACTTC. Translated, it gives CASSLGDEQYF.

This clone was counted a few times. The chain carries TRBV7-9 and TRBJ1-5; 9 nucleotides match TRBD1. CDR3 length: 18 amino acids. Trimming cost V 5 bases and J 4 bases; bases outside gene matches: 15. The germline V gene has CDR1 SEHNR and CDR2 FQNEAQ (reference sequence). CDR3 protein: CASSNYPLGTGKNQPQHF. For the CDR3, the DNA is TGTGCCAGCAGCAACTACCCCCTCGGGACAGGGAAAAATCAGCCCCAGCATTTT.

The rearrangement links TRBV9 to TRBJ1-4; no reliable D call. Trimming removed 3 bases at V and 6 bases at J, with 9 bases between. Germline V gene sequence: CDR1 SGDLS, CDR2 YYNGEE. The CDR3 runs to 13 residues. CDR3 bases: TGTGCCAGCAGCGGACCAGAAGATGAAAAACTGTTTTTT. Its protein is CASSGPEDEKLFF.

This clone was observed a few times. This chain joins TRBV28 and TRBJ2-1, with TRBD1 matching 8 bases. CDR3 length: 11 residues. The germline gives CDR1 MDHEN, CDR2 SYDVKM. V trimming: 10 bases; J trimming: 9 bases; junction bases outside the gene matches: 5. The DNA of the CDR3 is TGTGCCATTCGGACAGGGCGTGAGCAGTTCTTC. Translated: CAIRTGREQFF.

This clone appeared once. The gene calls are TRBV29-1 and TRBJ2-7, with a tentative D call TRBD1 (6 bases). The germline V gene has CDR1 SQVTM and CDR2 ANQGSEA. Trimming took off 8 bases at V and 2 bases at J, with 16 bases between the two ends. The CDR3 is 13 amino acids. CDR3 sequence reads: CSTWTEKTYEQYF. The CDR3 nucleotides are TGCAGCACCTGGACAGAGAAGACCTACGAGCAGTACTTC.

The V and J genes are TRBV27 and TRBJ2-7; tentative D call: TRBD1 (6 bases). Per the germline V gene, CDR1 is MNHEY and CDR2 is SMNVEV (reference sequence). V was clipped by 6 bases and J by 5 bases, with 20 bases between them. This CDR3 spans 15 amino acids. CDR3 amino acids: CASSQLGQRGNEQYF. The CDR3 nucleotides are TGTGCCAGCAGCCAACTAGGACAGCGAGGAAACGAGCAGTACTTC.

The chain recombines TRBV27 with TRBJ1-2; 8 positions match TRBD1. Looked up from germline, CDR1 is MNHEY and CDR2 is SMNVEV (reference sequence). This CDR3 contains 14 residues. V was clipped by 2 bases and J by 2 bases; unmatched bases: 1. The CDR3 DNA sequence: TGTGCCAGCAGTTTACAGGGGGCAAACTATGGCTACACCTTC. It is translated as CASSLQGANYGYTF.